This T cell receptor beta chain was captured in a study of T-cell reconstitution after alpha-beta-depleted transplantation in children. This clonotype was detected only a few times. Unique molecular identifiers featured in how the TCRbeta library was prepared. Using its own MiXCR run on the PCR reads, TCRdb lists one record per CDR3 protein. The sample yields about 540,000 distinct CDR3 sequences, approximately 20% seen once. The V and J ends lost 7 bases and 4 bases respectively, with 10 bases between them. Germline CDR1 is LNHDA and CDR2 is SQIVND (reference sequence). The CDR3 runs 12 residues. Here the sequenced sample was PBMCs from the stem cell graft donor, taken from the stem cell graft. This sequence originates from a human donor who donated a stem cell graft to a child with acute lymphoblastic leukemia. The chain couples TRBV19 to TRBJ2-5, with D perhaps TRBD2 (5 bases). CDR3 amino acids: CASTEGGETQYF. The CDR3 coding sequence is TGTGCCAGTACGGAAGGAGGAGAGACCCAGTACTTC.